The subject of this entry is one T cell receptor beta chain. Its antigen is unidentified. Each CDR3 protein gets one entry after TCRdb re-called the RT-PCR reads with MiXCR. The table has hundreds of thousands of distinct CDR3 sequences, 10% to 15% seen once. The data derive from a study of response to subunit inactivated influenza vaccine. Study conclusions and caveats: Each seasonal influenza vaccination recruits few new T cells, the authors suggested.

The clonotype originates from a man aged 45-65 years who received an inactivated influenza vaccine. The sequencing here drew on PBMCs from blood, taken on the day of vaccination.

The DNA of the CDR3 is TGTGCCACCCGGGTATCCTACAATGAGCAGTTCTTC. Protein sequence: CATRVSYNEQFF. The rearrangement joins TRBV27 to TRBJ2-1; D gene ambiguous. This CDR3 spans 12 amino acids. Germline V gives CDR1 MNHEY, CDR2 SMNVEV (reference sequence). V was shortened by 10 bases and J by 1 base, with 8 bases between the two germline ends.